This T cell receptor beta chain was recorded in a study of shared clonotypes between healthy human individuals. Study background: A couple of women and three men aged 18 to 49 served as donors.

Clones were read by immunoSEQ multiplex PCR, and TCRdb kept only the in-frame ones, dropping some. This sample has about 1 million clones; 70% to 80% occur once, and the top ten carry around 1.4%. The material sequenced was memory CD4+ T cells sorted from blood. Noted subset: CD45RA-negative fraction. This TCR was recovered from a man between 18 and 29 years old in good health.

The CDR3 DNA reads TGCGCCAGCAGCCGCTACAGGGTAGATGAAAAACTGTTTTTT. Its translation is CASSRYRVDEKLFF. The V and J genes are TRBV5-1 and TRBJ1-4, with D perhaps matching TRBD1 (6 bases). Trimming took off 4 bases at V and 6 bases at J, with 13 bases between the two ends. The CDR3 contains 14 residues. Germline assignment: CDR1 SGHRS and CDR2 YFSETQ.